These 21 T cell receptor beta chains came from one sample sequenced in a study of cytomegalovirus exposure and HLA in healthy donors. In the PCR, 60 Vbeta and 13 Jbeta primers were used. The data were produced by immunoSEQ multiplex PCR, yet TCRdb's version contains in-frame clones alone and is incomplete. This table holds 150,000 to 200,000 clones, roughly four fifths found once. The specimen was PBMCs. These receptors were collected from a woman aged 40 to 50 in good health and CMV-seronegative.

As DNA, the CDR3 is TGTGCCAGCAGTTCGGGGGGCGGGGATACGCAGTATTTT. It is translated as CASSSGGGDTQYF. The V and J genes are TRBV28 and TRBJ2-3, with D possibly matching TRBD2 (7 bases). V lost 4 bases and J lost 6, with 11 bases in between. There are 13 residues in the CDR3. The germline V gene has CDR1 MDHEN and CDR2 SYDVKM.

The CDR3 nucleotides are TGTGCCAGCAGCGTAGGCCGGCGGGAGGGTAGCAATGAGCAGTTCTTC. Its protein is CASSVGRREGSNEQFF. The chain combines TRBV9 with TRBJ2-1, with 9 bases that match TRBD2. The CDR3 runs to 16 residues. The germline gives CDR1 SGDLS, CDR2 YYNGEE. V was clipped by 0 bases and J by 6 bases; unmatched bases: 7.

On this clone: This same CDR3 is encoded by further DNA sequences in the sample. The chain recombines TRBV6-6 with TRBJ1-2; 7 bases agree with TRBD1. The V gene end was trimmed by 6 bases and the J gene end by 11 bases; junction bases not matched to a gene: 6. The CDR3 length is 11 residues. The germline V gene encodes CDR1 MNHNY and CDR2 SVGAGI (reference sequence). The CDR3 sequence: CASSPIQGYTF. The CDR3 coding sequence is TGTGCCAGCAGCCCAATACAGGGGTACACCTTC.

This clone was seen a single time. This chain links TRBV19 with TRBJ1-2; D gene ambiguous. This CDR3 has 13 amino acids. V was clipped by 3 bases and J by 6 bases, with 11 bases between them. In germline, CDR1 is LNHDA, CDR2 SQIVND (reference sequence). The CDR3 bases are TGTGCCAGTAGTATGGGCCAAAATCATGGCTACACCTTC. The encoded protein is CASSMGQNHGYTF. Variable domain in full (rest from reference TRBV19 and TRBJ1-2): DGGITQSPKYLFRKEGQNVTLSCEQNLNHDAMYWYRQDPGQGLRLIYYSQIVNDFQKGDIAEGYSVSREKKESFPLTVTSAQKNPTAFYLCASSMGQNHGYTFGSGTRLTVV.

This clone came up once. This chain connects TRBV5-1 to TRBJ2-5, with a weak D call TRBD1 (5 bases). Trimming shortened V by 0 bases and J by 4 bases, and 7 bases separated the two germline ends. The CDR3 totals 13 residues. Germline loops: CDR1 SGHRS, CDR2 YFSETQ. The CDR3 sequence is CASSLGQSETQYF. The CDR3 DNA reads TGCGCCAGCAGCTTGGGACAGTCAGAGACCCAGTACTTC. The variable domain in full, completed from reference TRBV5-1 and TRBJ2-5, reads KAGVTQTPRYLIKTRGQQVTLSCSPISGHRSVSWYQQTPGQGLQFLFEYFSETQRNKGNFPGRFSGRQFSNSRSEMNVSTLELGDSALYLCASSLGQSETQYFGPGTRLLVL.

V is TRBV28 and J is TRBJ1-2; D might be TRBD1 (6 bases). CDR3 length equals 14 residues. V lost 7 bases and J lost 0, with 12 bases in between. The V gene's germline CDR1 is MDHEN and CDR2 SYDVKM. CDR3 residues: CASTVTGPNYGYTF. In DNA form, the CDR3 reads TGTGCCAGCACCGTGACAGGCCCTAACTATGGCTACACCTTC.

V and J are TRBV30 and TRBJ1-2; 7 positions agree with TRBD1. V dropped 0 bases and J dropped 8; count of bases not matched to a gene: 9. The CDR3 sequence is 14 residues long. CDR1 and CDR2 (germline): GTSNPN, SVGIG (reference sequence). The CDR3 coding sequence is TGTGCCTGGAGTGTATTGACAGGGCAAGGGGGCTACACCTTC. Residues: CAWSVLTGQGGYTF.

The chain recombines TRBV5-6 with TRBJ2-7; 7 bases agree with TRBD1. Germline V gene lookup returns CDR1 SGHDT and CDR2 YYEEEE. The CDR3 runs to 14 residues. Trimming cost V 4 bases and J 3 bases; bases outside gene matches: 7. CDR3 nucleotides: TGTGCCAGCAGCCCGACAGGGTCTCGCTACGAGCAGTACTTC. Encoded protein: CASSPTGSRYEQYF.

The CDR3 spells CASSLYGESEQFF. The CDR3 bases are TGCGCCAGCAGCTTATACGGGGAAAGTGAGCAGTTCTTC. The chain links TRBV5-1 to TRBJ2-1; maybe TRBD2 (5 bases). With 2 bases removed from V and 9 bases from J, the gap between germline ends came to 12 bases. Germline CDR1 reads SGHRS; CDR2 reads YFSETQ. The CDR3 loop spans 13 amino acids.

This clone occurred a few times. V usage is TRBV11-2 and J usage is TRBJ1-1; TRBD1 is a possible D gene (5 bases). CDR3 size: 14 residues. V lost 1 base to trimming and J lost 4 bases, with 10 bases between them. Germline V gives CDR1 SGHAT, CDR2 FQNNGV. The CDR3 bases are TGTGCCAGCAGCTTAGGCGGGGGAGTCACTGAAGCTTTCTTT. Translation gives CASSLGGGVTEAFF.

This chain connects TRBV7-6 to TRBJ1-4; the D gene is possibly TRBD1 (5 bases). V was clipped by 1 base and J by 8 bases, with 14 bases between them. The germline V gene has CDR1 SGHVS and CDR2 FNYEAQ. CDR3 size: 15 residues. CDR3 sequence reads: CASSLENSRGEKLFF. The CDR3 bases are TGTGCCAGCAGCTTAGAGAACTCTCGGGGGGAAAAACTGTTTTTT.

The V gene is TRBV19, the J gene TRBJ1-5; 10 bases are shared with TRBD1. The CDR3 extends over 16 amino acids. Germline V CDR1 and CDR2: LNHDA, SQIVND (reference sequence). Trimming took 6 bases from V and 7 from J; bases not matched to a gene: 12. The CDR3, as DNA: TGTGCCAGTAGACCCGACCCGGGACAGGGGATCCAGCCCCAGCATTTT. It codes for CASRPDPGQGIQPQHF.

V gene TRBV16 combines with J gene TRBJ1-1, with D possibly being TRBD1 (6 bases). Germline-derived CDR1 and CDR2 are KGHSY and FQNENV. This CDR3 spans 15 amino acids. Trimming took 4 bases from V and 0 from J, leaving 12 bases between them. The CDR3 nucleotides are TGTGCCAGCAGCCCTCCCACAGGGCTGAACACTGAAGCTTTCTTT. This codes for CASSPPTGLNTEAFF.

This clone showed up just a few times. V and J are TRBV6-1 and TRBJ1-5, with 7 bases aligning to TRBD1. The length of the CDR3 is 16 residues. Per germline, CDR1 MNHNS and CDR2 SASEGT. The ends lost 0 bases at V and 3 bases at J; junction bases unmatched: 5. CDR3 in amino acids: CASSEAKDRFNQPQHF. The DNA of the CDR3 is TGTGCCAGCAGTGAAGCCAAGGACAGGTTCAATCAGCCCCAGCATTTT.

Only one count was recorded for this clone. The chain uses TRBV5-1 and TRBJ1-2; D perhaps matches TRBD1 (5 bases). Germline V gene sequence: CDR1 SGHRS, CDR2 YFSETQ. The CDR3 length is 14 residues. V dropped 0 bases and J dropped 7 bases, with 13 bases sitting between them. The CDR3 DNA is TGCGCCAGCAGCTTGGGTCAGGGTGAAGGTGGCTACACCTTC. This sequence encodes CASSLGQGEGGYTF. Supplemented by reference TRBV5-1 and TRBJ1-2, the full variable domain reads KAGVTQTPRYLIKTRGQQVTLSCSPISGHRSVSWYQQTPGQGLQFLFEYFSETQRNKGNFPGRFSGRQFSNSRSEMNVSTLELGDSALYLCASSLGQGEGGYTFGSGTRLTVV.

The chain employs TRBV5-1 and TRBJ2-3; 8 bases match TRBD2. Germline lookup yields CDR1 SGHRS and CDR2 YFSETQ. CDR3 length equals 16 residues. V shed 0 bases and J 2 bases; nucleotides not matched to a gene: 5. Here the CDR3 reads CASSLEAGRATDTQYF. CDR3 DNA sequence: TGCGCCAGCAGCTTGGAGGCCGGGAGGGCCACAGATACGCAGTATTTT.

This sequence joins TRBV7-9 and TRBJ2-1; TRBD2 might be the D (7 bases). Deletions cut 4 bases from V and 10 bases from J, with 20 bases between. The CDR3 has 15 amino acids. Germline V lookup: CDR1 SEHNR, CDR2 FQNEAQ (reference sequence). DNA of the CDR3: TGTGCCAGCAGCTATGGGGGGGCAGAGTTCGACGAGCAGTTCTTC. Amino acids: CASSYGGAEFDEQFF.

The gene calls are TRBV5-1 and TRBJ1-1, with 7 nucleotides matching TRBD1. Germline values: CDR1 SGHRS, CDR2 YFSETQ. With V trimmed by 3 bases and J by 1 base, 3 bases remained unmatched. The CDR3 runs to 14 residues. The CDR3 region is CASSSGQRNTEAFF. In DNA form, the CDR3 reads TGCGCCAGCAGCTCGGGACAGCGGAACACTGAAGCTTTCTTT. Full variable domain (remainder filled in from reference TRBV5-1 and TRBJ1-1): KAGVTQTPRYLIKTRGQQVTLSCSPISGHRSVSWYQQTPGQGLQFLFEYFSETQRNKGNFPGRFSGRQFSNSRSEMNVSTLELGDSALYLCASSSGQRNTEAFFGQGTRLTVV.

The chain combines TRBV12-5 with TRBJ1-1; weak D call: TRBD1 (6 bases). CDR1 is LGHNT, CDR2 FRNRAP, per germline. The length of the CDR3 is 15 residues. Trimming removed 3 bases at V and 6 bases at J, with 17 bases between. The CDR3 spells CASGLTGGIWAEAFF. CDR3 DNA: TGTGCTAGTGGTTTAACGGGGGGCATTTGGGCTGAAGCTTTCTTT.

The chain uses TRBV29-1 and TRBJ1-1, with unresolved D. V was pared by 2 bases and J by 7 bases, with 17 bases between. This CDR3 region has 14 residues. The V gene's germline CDR1 is SQVTM and CDR2 ANQGSEA. The CDR3 sequence: CSVEYSGNDLEAFF. CDR3 DNA sequence: TGCAGCGTTGAATATTCCGGGAATGACCTTGAAGCTTTCTTT. Together with reference TRBV29-1 and TRBJ1-1, the CDR3 gives the full variable domain: SAVISQKPSRDICQRGTSLTIQCQVDSQVTMMFWYRQQPGQSLTLIATANQGSEATYESGFVIDKFPISRPNLTFSTLTVSNMSPEDSSIYLCSVEYSGNDLEAFFGQGTRLTVV.

The chain recombines TRBV5-1 with TRBJ2-1; TRBD2 matches 9 bases. With 3 bases clipped from V and 4 bases from J, the junction kept 14 bases outside the gene matches. Germline assignment: CDR1 SGHRS and CDR2 YFSETQ. CDR3 length: 18 amino acids. The CDR3 protein is CASSYSGTSKSSYNEQFF. CDR3 nucleotide sequence: TGCGCCAGCAGCTACTCCGGGACTAGCAAATCCTCATACAATGAGCAGTTCTTC.